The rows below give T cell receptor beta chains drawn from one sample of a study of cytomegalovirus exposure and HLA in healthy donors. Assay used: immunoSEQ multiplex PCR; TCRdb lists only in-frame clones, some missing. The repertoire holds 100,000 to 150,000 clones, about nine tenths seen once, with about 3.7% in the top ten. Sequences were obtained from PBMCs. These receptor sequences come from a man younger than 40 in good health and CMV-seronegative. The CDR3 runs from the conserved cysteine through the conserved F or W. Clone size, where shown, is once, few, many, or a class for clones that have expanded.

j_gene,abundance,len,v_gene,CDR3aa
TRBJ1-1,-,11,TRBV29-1,CSVTVNTEAFF
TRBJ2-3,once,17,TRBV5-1,CASSPGGLAGGKDTQYF
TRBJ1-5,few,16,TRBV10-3,CAISESPRDSHQPQHF
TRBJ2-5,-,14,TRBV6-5,CASSFGHTSGTQYF
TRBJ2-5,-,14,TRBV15,CATSRAGVEETQYF
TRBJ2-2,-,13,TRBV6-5,CASSSRGRGELFF
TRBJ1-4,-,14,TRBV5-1,CASSSGELNEKLFF
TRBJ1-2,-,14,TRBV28,CASRLAGADYGYTF
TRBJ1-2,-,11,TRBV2,CASRAGVGYTF
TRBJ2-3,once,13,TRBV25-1,CASRQGSTDTQYF
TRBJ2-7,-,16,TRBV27,CASSYLLGQNSYEQYF
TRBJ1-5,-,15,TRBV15,CATSRDPYSNQPQHF
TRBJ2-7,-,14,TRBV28,CASSLNAEIYEQYF